A selection of T cell receptor beta chains follows, all from one sample in a study of cytomegalovirus exposure and HLA in healthy donors. Generated by immunoSEQ multiplex PCR, the TCRdb table keeps only in-frame clones and is missing some. Seen here are about 140,000 clones, roughly 82% observed once, and the top ten hold roughly 3.2%. The sample comprised PBMCs. These receptors were taken from a man younger than 35 in good health and CMV-seropositive. Both conserved end residues are part of each CDR3. The D gene is left open where the match is weak. Size is omitted from some rows. Given values are once, few, many or a class for expanded clones.

- TRBJ1-4 TRBD1 TRBV13 CASSLGQGATNEKLFF TGTGCCAGCAGCTTAGGCCAGGGGGCAACTAATGAAAAACTGTTTTTT
- TRBJ2-7 TRBD1 TRBV5-5 CATRDSAYEQYF TGTGCCACCCGGGACAGCGCCTACGAGCAGTACTTC
- TRBJ2-2 - TRBV5-4 CASSPTSGELFF TGTGCCAGCAGCCCAACTAGCGGGGAGCTGTTTTTT
- TRBJ2-1 - TRBV28 CASTPGYNEQFF TGTGCCAGCACCCCAGGGTACAATGAGCAGTTCTTC
- TRBJ2-7 TRBD1 TRBV6-1 CASSRDREFDEQYF TGTGCCAGCAGCCGGGACAGGGAATTCGACGAGCAGTACTTC
- TRBJ2-7 - TRBV29-1 CSVASLNRRDEQYF TGCAGCGTTGCCTCCTTAAACCGTCGGGACGAGCAGTACTTC
- TRBJ2-5 TRBD2 TRBV7-4 CASSLGAGELLADKETQYF TGTGCCAGCAGCTTGGGGGCAGGGGAATTACTAGCGGATAAAGAGACCCAGTACTTC
- TRBJ2-7 - TRBV19 CASSTQGSSYEQYF TGTGCCAGTAGTACGCAGGGGAGCTCCTACGAGCAGTACTTC
- TRBJ1-6 TRBD1 TRBV28 CATITNRGDSPLHF TGTGCCACCATCACAAACAGGGGGGATTCACCCCTCCACTTT
- TRBJ2-1 TRBD1 TRBV28 CASSLWGSGTGNEQFF TGTGCCAGCAGTTTATGGGGGTCCGGGACAGGGAATGAGCAGTTCTTC
- TRBJ2-3 TRBD2 TRBV28 CASSPSSGSYTDTQYF TGTGCCAGCAGTCCCTCTAGCGGGAGTTACACAGATACGCAGTATTTT
medium-sized TRBJ1-5 TRBD1 TRBV30 CAWSVQGGQPQHF TGTGCCTGGAGTGTTCAGGGGGGACAGCCCCAGCATTTT
- TRBJ1-1 TRBD1 TRBV27 CASSYGQVGTEAFF TGTGCCAGCAGTTACGGACAGGTAGGGACTGAAGCTTTCTTT
- TRBJ2-7 - TRBV19 CASSIQASSYEQYF TGTGCCAGTAGTATCCAGGCCAGCTCCTACGAGCAGTACTTC
- TRBJ1-2 - TRBV19 CASSIGPGFGIYGYTF TGTGCCAGTAGTATAGGCCCGGGGTTCGGGATCTATGGCTACACCTTC
few TRBJ1-4 TRBD1 TRBV25-1 CASSGDRVDEKLFF TGTGCCAGCAGTGGGGACAGGGTTGATGAAAAACTGTTTTTT
- TRBJ2-1 TRBD2 TRBV6-1 CASSGTSGYQGWQFF TGTGCCAGCAGTGGGACTAGCGGGTATCAAGGGTGGCAGTTCTTC
- TRBJ2-7 - TRBV5-1 CASSLGDRETWEQYF TGCGCCAGCAGCTTGGGGGACCGGGAGACGTGGGAGCAGTACTTC
- TRBJ1-3 TRBD1 TRBV19 CASSAWDRVYGNTIYF TGTGCCAGTAGTGCCTGGGACAGGGTTTATGGAAACACCATATATTTT
- TRBJ2-5 TRBD1 TRBV29-1 CSVEDRDRDGETQYF TGCAGCGTTGAAGATCGGGACAGGGATGGGGAGACCCAGTACTTC
- TRBJ1-5 TRBD1 TRBV28 CASSLIDRDNQPQHF TGTGCCAGCAGCCTCATTGACAGGGACAATCAGCCCCAGCATTTT
- TRBJ2-1 TRBD1 TRBV7-8 CASRQVAGQGFDEQFF TGTGCCAGCAGACAAGTAGCCGGACAGGGGTTTGATGAGCAGTTCTTC
- TRBJ1-5 TRBD1 TRBV2 CASSRQGFNQPQHF TGTGCCAGCTCGAGACAGGGGTTCAATCAGCCCCAGCATTTT
- TRBJ1-1 - TRBV5-1 CASSLAQNTEAFF TGCGCCAGCAGCTTGGCCCAGAACACTGAAGCTTTCTTT
- TRBJ1-1 - TRBV19 CASTPSTGNTEAFF TGTGCCAGTACCCCGTCGACGGGGAACACTGAAGCTTTCTTT
- TRBJ1-5 - TRBV7-9 CASSLEAGSQPQHF TGTGCCAGCAGCTTAGAGGCAGGGTCTCAGCCCCAGCATTTT
- TRBJ2-2 - TRBV7-7 CASSIRAGTNTGELFF TGTGCTAGCTCCATCAGGGCAGGGACGAACACCGGGGAGCTGTTTTTT
once TRBJ2-1 - TRBV27 CASSLGSLAYNEQFF TGTGCCAGCAGTCTAGGTAGCCTTGCCTACAATGAGCAGTTCTTC
- TRBJ2-7 - TRBV5-1 CASSLASPYEQYF TGCGCCAGCAGCTTGGCGTCCCCCTACGAGCAGTACTTC
- TRBJ1-4 - TRBV7-2 CASSLGLSREKLFF TGTGCCAGCAGCTTGGGACTCAGCCGGGAAAAACTGTTTTTT
- TRBJ1-1 TRBD1 TRBV7-9 CASSLSGTVTPEAFF TGTGCCAGCAGCTTATCCGGGACAGTCACCCCTGAAGCTTTCTTT
- TRBJ1-5 - TRBV4-2 CASSQSTGYSNQPQHF TGTGCCAGCAGCCAGAGTACAGGGTATAGCAATCAGCCCCAGCATTTT
- TRBJ2-5 - TRBV28 CASRTSKGVGTQYF TGTGCCAGCAGAACGTCAAAGGGGGTAGGGACCCAGTACTTC
few TRBJ1-1 - TRBV25-1 CASQYEGLGGTEAFF TGTGCCAGCCAATACGAAGGGTTGGGGGGGACTGAAGCTTTCTTT
- TRBJ1-5 TRBD1 TRBV27 CASSLSRDSLNQPQHF TGTGCCAGCAGTTTATCGCGGGACAGCCTCAATCAGCCCCAGCATTTT
- TRBJ1-1 - TRBV5-1 CASSLQQGNTEAFF TGCGCCAGCAGCTTACAACAGGGGAACACTGAAGCTTTCTTT
- TRBJ1-3 - TRBV6-1 CASSRRVAGNTIYF TGTGCCAGCAGTCGCCGGGTGGCTGGAAACACCATATATTTT
- TRBJ2-3 TRBD2 TRBV5-6 CASSLRAGVRADTQYF TGTGCCAGCAGCTTGAGGGCGGGAGTGAGGGCAGATACGCAGTATTTT
few TRBJ2-7 TRBD1 TRBV7-9 CASSPTPRGKYEQYF TGTGCCAGCAGCCCAACACCCAGGGGGAAATACGAGCAGTACTTC
- TRBJ2-7 - TRBV28 CASSPGGRYEQYF TGTGCCAGCAGTCCCGGGGGGCGGTACGAGCAGTACTTC
- TRBJ1-2 - TRBV9 CASSLHRVLSPGYTF TGTGCCAGCAGCCTCCACAGGGTTTTGAGTCCTGGCTACACCTTC
few TRBJ1-4 TRBD1 TRBV4-1 CASSQVVGQGVGTNEKLFF TGCGCCAGCAGCCAAGTTGTAGGACAGGGGGTGGGAACTAATGAAAAACTGTTTTTT
- TRBJ2-2 - TRBV11-3 CASSLVTGFPGELFF TGTGCCAGCAGCTTAGTAACAGGGTTCCCCGGGGAGCTGTTTTTT
- TRBJ1-1 - TRBV29-1 CSVYREGRTEAFF TGCAGCGTCTACAGGGAGGGTAGGACTGAAGCTTTCTTT
- TRBJ2-7 - TRBV6-5 CASSYGRDEQYF TGTGCCAGCAGTTACGGTCGAGACGAGCAGTACTTC
- TRBJ2-2 - TRBV27 CASSSPRIRTLLRNTGELFF TGTGCCAGCAGTTCCCCCCGTATCAGGACTCTCCTACGGAACACCGGGGAGCTGTTTTTT
- TRBJ2-3 - TRBV21-1 CASSKVRTSGLNGDTQYF TGTGCCAGCAGCAAAGTGCGGACTAGCGGACTGAATGGCGATACGCAGTATTTT